The 7 T cell receptor beta chains below all came from one sample that was sequenced in a study of OX40 agonist ivuxolimab in advanced cancers. TCRdb keeps only in-frame clones here, not all; method: immunoSEQ multiplex PCR. Among over 75,000 clones listed, about 89% were seen once. Sequenced here: CD4+ or CD8+ T cells sorted from blood, sampled in a trial of the OX40 agonist ivuxolimab. The receptor set was obtained from an adult with an advanced solid tumor such as melanoma, head and neck, liver or kidney cancer.

This clone was counted a single time. This chain uses TRBV7-9 with TRBJ2-1, with D maybe TRBD1 (6 bases). The CDR3 extends over 13 amino acids. Trimming pared 6 bases from V and 6 bases from J, leaving 12 bases between. The germline V gene has CDR1 SEHNR and CDR2 FQNEAQ (reference sequence). The chain's CDR3 is CASRAGETNEQFF. The DNA for the CDR3 is TGTGCCAGCAGGGCAGGGGAAACCAATGAGCAGTTCTTC.

The J gene is TRBJ2-2, the V gene TRBV10-1; tentative D call: TRBD2 (6 bases). Germline V lookup: CDR1 WNHNN, CDR2 SYGVQD (reference sequence). V was trimmed by 0 bases and J by 6 bases, leaving 20 bases between them. The CDR3 loop spans 18 amino acids. This CDR3 reads CASSESWKSMAGSGELFF. CDR3 bases: TGCGCCAGCAGTGAGTCCTGGAAAAGTATGGCGGGATCCGGGGAGCTGTTTTTT.

The chain couples TRBV10-3 to TRBJ2-3, with a weak D call TRBD1 (6 bases). V was cut by 7 bases and J by 0 bases, with 14 bases left in between. Per germline, CDR1 ENHRY and CDR2 SYGVKD. This CDR3 region has 15 residues. The CDR3 sequence: CAITRTDPSTDTQYF. As DNA, the CDR3 is TGTGCCATCACCCGGACAGACCCTAGCACAGATACGCAGTATTTT.

V is TRBV4-1 and J is TRBJ2-5; 12 bases fit TRBD2. With V trimmed by 4 bases and J by 1 base, 7 bases remained unmatched. Germline CDR1 and CDR2: MGHRA and YSYEKL. The CDR3 sequence is 17 residues long. In DNA form, the CDR3 reads TGCGCCAGCAGCCCCTGGACTAGCGGGGACCTCCAAGAGACCCAGTACTTC. Protein sequence: CASSPWTSGDLQETQYF.

The rearrangement uses TRBV9 and TRBJ1-3; D uncertain. CDR1 and CDR2 (germline): SGDLS, YYNGEE. CDR3 length equals 13 residues. Trimming left V 2 bases short and J 0 bases short, with 3 bases between. The CDR3 coding sequence is TGTGCCAGCAGCGTCAGCTCTGGAAACACCATATATTTT. Amino acid sequence: CASSVSSGNTIYF.

A word on this clone: The identical CDR3 is also encoded by other nucleotide sequences in the sample. The chain combines TRBV9 with TRBJ2-7; no clear D. The germline CDR1 and CDR2 sequences are SGDLS and YYNGEE. This CDR3 has 13 amino acids. The germline V and J ends were trimmed by 0 bases and 1 base, with 5 bases remaining between them. CDR3 nucleotides: TGTGCCAGCAGCGTAGGCGGTTCCTACGAGCAGTACTTC. Protein: CASSVGGSYEQYF.

In its sample, this clone was seen once. The chain uses TRBV6-5 and TRBJ2-7; maybe TRBD2 (6 bases). Germline V gene sequence: CDR1 MNHEY, CDR2 SVGAGI. The CDR3 consists of 15 residues. The V gene lost 0 bases and the J gene lost 2 bases, with 11 bases spanning the gap. The CDR3 nucleotides are TGTGCCAGCAGTTACTCTAGCGGATATACCTACGAGCAGTACTTC. It specifies CASSYSSGYTYEQYF.